One sample yielded the 13 T cell receptor beta chains listed below, sequenced in a study of OX40 agonist ivuxolimab in advanced cancers. The library was built by means of the immunoSEQ multiplex PCR assay. Not all clones reach the TCRdb copy of this immuneACCESS table, which keeps in-frame sequences only. Checked studies attribute under half of the gap to unresolved V genes and leave the rest unexplained. This sample has tens of thousands of clones in its table, and about 83% of those were observed once. Roughly 1.1% of the sample rests with the top ten. The starting material was CD4+ or CD8+ T cells sorted from blood, obtained in a trial of the OX40 agonist ivuxolimab. These receptors were taken from an adult with an advanced solid tumor such as melanoma, head and neck, liver or kidney cancer.

The V and J genes are TRBV14 and TRBJ2-7; weak D call: TRBD1 (6 bases). V lost 2 bases and J lost 7, with 12 bases in between. The CDR3 spans 13 residues. Germline values: CDR1 SGHDN, CDR2 FVKESK. The DNA for the CDR3 is TGTGCCAGCAGCCAACTAACAGGGACGGAGCAGTACTTC. It is translated as CASSQLTGTEQYF.

The table lists this clone with a count of one. J is TRBJ2-3 and V is TRBV18, with D possibly called TRBD1 or TRBD2 (6 bases each). This CDR3 is built from 16 residues. V shed 1 base and J shed 2 bases, with 13 bases lying between them. Germline CDR1 is KGHSH and CDR2 is LQKENI. This CDR3 reads CASSPQGGSLTDTQYF. The DNA for the CDR3 is TGTGCCAGCTCACCACAGGGGGGCTCCCTCACAGATACGCAGTATTTT.

The chain has TRBV7-2 and TRBJ1-6; D gene uncertain. Looked up from germline, CDR1 is SGHTA and CDR2 is FQGNSA. V was cut by 1 base and J by 2 bases, with 9 bases left in between. CDR3 length: 16 residues. CDR3 in DNA: TGTGCCAGCAGCTTAGGGAGTTTTACCTATAATTCACCCCTCCACTTT. This codes for CASSLGSFTYNSPLHF.

This clone was observed a single time. The rearrangement joins TRBV18 to TRBJ1-2; D might be TRBD1 (6 bases). Deletions cut 1 base from V and 8 bases from J, with 14 bases between. Germline CDR1 and CDR2: KGHSH and LQKENI. CDR3 length: 14 residues. The CDR3 DNA follows: TGTGCCAGCTCACCACTAAAGGACAGCCCCGGCTACACCTTC. Its protein product is CASSPLKDSPGYTF.

V gene TRBV4-1 combines with J gene TRBJ1-1; D gene uncertain. The germline gives CDR1 MGHRA, CDR2 YSYEKL. The CDR3 totals 14 residues. Deletions cut 1 base from V and 5 bases from J, with 11 bases between. The CDR3 sequence: CASSQAEVGTEAFF. In nucleotides, the CDR3 is TGCGCCAGCAGCCAAGCCGAGGTCGGTACTGAAGCTTTCTTT.

This clone was picked up a small number of times. V is TRBV5-1 and J is TRBJ1-4; 11 bases line up with TRBD1. Germline V CDR1 and CDR2: SGHRS, YFSETQ. This CDR3 has 14 amino acids. J gave up 8 bases and V 4 bases, and 4 bases lay outside the gene matches. The chain's CDR3 is CASSTGTGGEKLFF. The CDR3 DNA reads as TGCGCCAGCAGCACGGGGACAGGGGGAGAAAAACTGTTTTTT.

This clone showed up just once. The rearrangement links TRBV14 to TRBJ2-2; 10 bases are shared with TRBD2. Germline CDR1 is SGHDN and CDR2 is FVKESK. V lost 5 bases and J lost 5; bases outside the gene matches: 8. This CDR3 is built from 16 residues. CDR3 loop: CASSNQRGGLTGELFF. DNA for the CDR3: TGTGCCAGCAGCAACCAGCGGGGGGGCTTGACCGGGGAGCTGTTTTTT.

The gene calls are TRBV5-1 and TRBJ1-4, with 8 bases matching TRBD1. With 4 bases clipped from V and 7 bases from J, the junction kept 15 bases outside the gene matches. This CDR3 has 17 residues. Germline V gene sequence: CDR1 SGHRS, CDR2 YFSETQ. The CDR3 reads CASSKDRGPSAGEKLFF. As DNA, the CDR3 is TGCGCCAGCAGCAAAGACAGGGGTCCTAGTGCTGGTGAAAAACTGTTTTTT.

The CDR3 nucleotides read TGTGCCAGTAGTATAGTAGGTATCAGGGAAGAATCCGGGGAGCTGTTTTTT. It translates to CASSIVGIREESGELFF. This sequence joins TRBV19 and TRBJ2-2; tentative D call: TRBD1 (5 bases). CDR1 and CDR2 (germline): LNHDA, SQIVND (reference sequence). Between the trimmed V and J ends, which lost 1 base and 6 bases, there was a span of 18 bases. The CDR3 has 17 residues. The full variable domain, completed using reference TRBV19 and TRBJ2-2, is DGGITQSPKYLFRKEGQNVTLSCEQNLNHDAMYWYRQDPGQGLRLIYYSQIVNDFQKGDIAEGYSVSREKKESFPLTVTSAQKNPTAFYLCASSIVGIREESGELFFGEGSRLTVL.

The chain recombines TRBV9 with TRBJ1-1, with D tentatively TRBD1 (5 bases). The CDR3 totals 14 residues. Per the germline V gene, CDR1 is SGDLS and CDR2 is YYNGEE. Trimming left V 2 bases short and J 4 bases short, with 12 bases between. The CDR3 protein is CASSVGGWVTEAFF. CDR3 in DNA: TGTGCCAGCAGCGTGGGGGGTTGGGTCACTGAAGCTTTCTTT. The full variable domain, rest sourced from reference TRBV9 and TRBJ1-1, is DSGVTQTPKHLITATGQRVTLRCSPRSGDLSVYWYQQSLDQGLQFLIQYYNGEERAKGNILERFSAQQFPDLHSELNLSSLELGDSALYFCASSVGGWVTEAFFGQGTRLTVV.

This chain links TRBV7-2 with TRBJ1-1; TRBD1 matches at 7 bases. CDR1 is SGHTA and CDR2 is FQGNSA in the germline V gene. V lost 5 bases and J lost 4; bases outside the gene matches: 10. This CDR3 spans 15 amino acids. CDR3 region: CASSQGAGGITEAFF. CDR3 bases: TGTGCCAGCAGCCAGGGTGCAGGGGGGATCACTGAAGCTTTCTTT.

This sequence joins TRBV4-3 and TRBJ1-2; D is undetermined. Per the germline V gene, CDR1 is LGHNA and CDR2 is YSLEER. Trimming pared 4 bases from V and 7 bases from J, leaving 16 bases between. The CDR3 totals 14 residues. The CDR3 loop is CASSPQTDGSGYTF. Written as DNA, the CDR3 is TGCGCCAGCAGCCCCCAAACGGACGGATCTGGCTACACCTTC.

This sequence joins TRBV9 and TRBJ2-3, with 7 bases identical to TRBD2. Germline trimming cut 3 bases from V and 0 bases from J; bases unmatched to any gene: 16. Per germline, CDR1 SGDLS and CDR2 YYNGEE. CDR3 length equals 19 residues. As DNA, the CDR3 is TGTGCCAGCAGCGCCATTGCTCGGGACGGACTAGGGAGCACAGATACGCAGTATTTT. It specifies CASSAIARDGLGSTDTQYF.